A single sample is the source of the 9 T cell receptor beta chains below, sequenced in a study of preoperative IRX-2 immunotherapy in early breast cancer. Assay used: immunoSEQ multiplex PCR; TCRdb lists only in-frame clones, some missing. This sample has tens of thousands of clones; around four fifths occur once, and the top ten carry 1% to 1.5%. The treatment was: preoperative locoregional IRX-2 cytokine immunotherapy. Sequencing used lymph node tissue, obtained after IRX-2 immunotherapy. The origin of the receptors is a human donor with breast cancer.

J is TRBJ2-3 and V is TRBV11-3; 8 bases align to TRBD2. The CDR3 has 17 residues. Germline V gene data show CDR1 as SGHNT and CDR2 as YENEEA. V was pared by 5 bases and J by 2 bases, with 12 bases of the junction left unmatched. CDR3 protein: CASSPDPAGDPTDTQYF. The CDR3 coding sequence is TGTGCCAGCAGCCCCGATCCAGCGGGGGACCCCACAGATACGCAGTATTTT.

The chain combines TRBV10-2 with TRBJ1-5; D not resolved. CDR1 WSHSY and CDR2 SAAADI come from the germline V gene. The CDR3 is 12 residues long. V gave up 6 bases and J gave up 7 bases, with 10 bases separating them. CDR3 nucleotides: TGCGCCAGCAGCCTTGACGGACAGCCCCAGCATTTT. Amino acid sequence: CASSLDGQPQHF.

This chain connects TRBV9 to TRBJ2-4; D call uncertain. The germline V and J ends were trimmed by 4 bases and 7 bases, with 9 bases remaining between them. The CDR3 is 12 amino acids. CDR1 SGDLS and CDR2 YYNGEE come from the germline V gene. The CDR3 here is CASSPLLNIQYF. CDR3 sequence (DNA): TGTGCCAGCAGCCCACTCCTCAACATTCAGTACTTC.

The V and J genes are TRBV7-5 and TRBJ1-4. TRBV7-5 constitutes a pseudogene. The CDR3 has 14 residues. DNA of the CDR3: TGTGCCAGCAGCTTCAGATTTGAGGGTGGGAAACTGTTTTTT. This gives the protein CASSFRFEGGKLFF.

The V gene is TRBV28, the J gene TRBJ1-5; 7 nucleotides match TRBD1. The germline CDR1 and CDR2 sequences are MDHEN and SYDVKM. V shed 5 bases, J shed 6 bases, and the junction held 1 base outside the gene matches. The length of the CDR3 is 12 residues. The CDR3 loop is CASSDRAQPQHF. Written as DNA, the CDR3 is TGTGCCAGCAGTGACAGGGCTCAGCCCCAGCATTTT.

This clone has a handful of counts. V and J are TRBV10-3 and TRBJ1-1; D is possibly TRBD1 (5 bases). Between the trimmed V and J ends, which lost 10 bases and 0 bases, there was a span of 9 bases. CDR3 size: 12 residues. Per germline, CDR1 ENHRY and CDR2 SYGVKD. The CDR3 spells CASRELNTEAFF. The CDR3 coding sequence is TGTGCCAGCAGGGAGTTGAACACTGAAGCTTTCTTT.

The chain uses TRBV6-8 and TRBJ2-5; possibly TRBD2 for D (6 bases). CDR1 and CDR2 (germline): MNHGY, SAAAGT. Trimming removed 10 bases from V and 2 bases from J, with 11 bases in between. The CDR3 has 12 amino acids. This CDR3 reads CATGTAQETQYF. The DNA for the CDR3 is TGTGCCACCGGGACTGCACAAGAGACCCAGTACTTC.

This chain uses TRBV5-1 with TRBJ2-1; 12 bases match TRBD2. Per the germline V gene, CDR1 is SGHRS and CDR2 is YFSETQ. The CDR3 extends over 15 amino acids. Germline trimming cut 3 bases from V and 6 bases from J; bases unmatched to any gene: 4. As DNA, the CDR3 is TGCGCCAGCAGCTCGACTAGCGGGGGCCTCAATGAGCAGTTCTTC. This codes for CASSSTSGGLNEQFF.

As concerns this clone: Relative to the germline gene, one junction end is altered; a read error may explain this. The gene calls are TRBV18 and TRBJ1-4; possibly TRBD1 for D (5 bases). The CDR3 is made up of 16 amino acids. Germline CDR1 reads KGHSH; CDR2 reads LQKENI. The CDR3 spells CASSPPDRNLGEKLFF. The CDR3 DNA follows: TGTGCCAGCTCGCCACCTGACAGAAATCTCGGCGAAAAACTGTTTTTT. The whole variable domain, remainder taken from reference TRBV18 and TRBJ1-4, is NAGVMQNPRHLVRRRGQEARLRCSPMKGHSHVYWYRQLPEEGLKFMVYLQKENIIDESGMPKERFSAEFPKEGPSILRIQQVVRGDSAAYFCASSPPDRNLGEKLFFGSGTQLSVL.